Listed below are T cell receptor beta chains from one sample, sequenced in a study of T cell responses to AZD1222 COVID-19 vaccine. Repertoires were generated with immunoSEQ multiplex PCR, while TCRdb's copy carries only in-frame clones and drops some. The sample lists about 120,000 clones, around nine tenths occurring once. The sequenced sample was peripheral blood, obtained on day 0 of AZD1222 vaccination. These receptors all come from an adult in good health. Each CDR3 is given with its conserved first and last residue. A D gene is named only where the DNA matches it firmly. Clone size is shown for a subset of rows, as once, few, many or a class of expanded clone.

>TRBV5-6|NA|TRBJ2-7|TRBD2
CASGEGRNEQYF
TGTGCCAGCGGGGAGGGTAGGAACGAGCAGTACTTC
>TRBV7-9|NA|TRBJ1-1|TRBD1
CASSLDRGGNTEAFF
TGTGCCAGCAGCTTAGACAGGGGCGGGAACACTGAAGCTTTCTTT
>TRBV1|NA|TRBJ1-6|NA
CTSSLSWGADYNSPLHF
TGCACCAGCAGCCTGTCGTGGGGGGCGGATTATAATTCACCCCTCCACTTT
>TRBV5-4|NA|TRBJ2-1|NA
CASSLTDRNEQFF
TGTGCCAGCAGCTTGACAGATCGCAATGAGCAGTTCTTC
>TRBV25-1|NA|TRBJ1-2|NA
CASSESGGGHGYTF
TGTGCCAGCAGTGAATCTGGCGGGGGGCATGGCTACACCTTC
>TRBV3-1/TRBV3-2|NA|TRBJ2-7|NA
CASSHSRSYEQYF
TGTGCCAGCAGCCACAGCCGCTCCTACGAGCAGTACTTC
>TRBV2|NA|TRBJ1-2|NA
CASSEGGTSGYTF
TGTGCCAGCAGTGAAGGCGGTACATCTGGCTACACCTTC
>TRBV6-1|NA|TRBJ2-3|TRBD2
CASSGTSGRGTDTQYF
TGTGCCAGCAGTGGGACTAGCGGGAGAGGGACAGATACGCAGTATTTT
>TRBV19|NA|TRBJ1-2|NA
CASSIGAGVHYGYTF
TGTGCCAGTAGTATAGGAGCAGGGGTTCACTATGGCTACACCTTC
>TRBV3-1/TRBV3-2|NA|TRBJ1-2|NA
CASSPLRNYGYTF
TGTGCCAGCAGCCCCCTACGAAACTATGGCTACACCTTC
>TRBV27|NA|TRBJ1-2|TRBD1
CASYDPGQGAPYTF
TGTGCCAGCTACGATCCGGGACAGGGGGCCCCTTACACCTTC
>TRBV9|NA|TRBJ2-1|TRBD2
CASSVSGRPLYNEQFF
TGTGCCAGCAGCGTAAGCGGGAGGCCCCTCTACAATGAGCAGTTCTTC
>TRBV5-6|NA|TRBJ1-5|NA
CASSGFGGNQPQHF
TGTGCCAGCAGCGGGTTCGGGGGGAATCAGCCCCAGCATTTT
>TRBV5-6|NA|TRBJ1-2|NA
CASSFGDRSGGGYTF
TGTGCCAGCAGCTTTGGAGACAGGTCAGGAGGAGGCTACACCTTC
>TRBV9|NA|TRBJ2-3|TRBD2
CASSGGSGMGPDTQYF
TGTGCCAGCAGCGGAGGTAGCGGGATGGGACCAGATACGCAGTATTTT
>TRBV6-5|NA|TRBJ1-6|NA
CASSLRGDGNSPLHF
TGTGCCAGCAGTCTAAGGGGTGATGGTAATTCACCCCTCCACTTT
>TRBV28|NA|TRBJ1-2|NA
CASQGTRGGYTF
TGTGCCAGCCAGGGGACACGGGGAGGCTACACCTTC
>TRBV29-1|few|TRBJ2-5|TRBD1
CSAGQVQETQYF
TGCAGCGCCGGACAGGTCCAAGAGACCCAGTACTTC
>TRBV7-3|NA|TRBJ2-5|NA
CASSRTVHETQYF
TGTGCCAGCAGCCGGACAGTTCACGAGACCCAGTACTTC
>TRBV9|NA|TRBJ2-2|NA
CASSYVLQGELFF
TGTGCCAGCAGTTACGTCCTGCAAGGGGAGCTGTTTTTT
>TRBV19|NA|TRBJ2-3|NA
CASAVGGGPSTDTQYF
TGTGCCAGCGCGGTGGGTGGCGGGCCTAGCACAGATACGCAGTATTTT
>TRBV5-6|NA|TRBJ1-1|NA
CASSPGGRGMNTEAFF
TGTGCCAGCAGCCCTGGCGGCAGGGGCATGAACACTGAAGCTTTCTTT
>TRBV3-1/TRBV3-2|few|TRBJ1-4|NA
CASSQDGKKLFF
TGTGCCAGCAGCCAAGATGGTAAAAAACTGTTTTTT
>TRBV30|NA|TRBJ2-1|TRBD1
CAWSRDSSYNEQFF
TGTGCCTGGAGTCGGGACAGCTCCTACAATGAGCAGTTCTTC
>TRBV6-2/TRBV6-3|NA|TRBJ1-1|NA
CASSYFLQAFF
TGTGCCAGCAGTTATTTTCTCCAAGCTTTCTTT
>TRBV27|NA|TRBJ2-7|TRBD2
CASSLAGGLDYEQYF
TGTGCCAGCAGTTTAGCGGGAGGTCTTGACTACGAGCAGTACTTC
>TRBV2|NA|TRBJ2-5|NA
CASSEKRGVGNQYF
TGTGCCAGCAGTGAAAAGAGGGGTGTAGGGAACCAGTACTTC
>TRBV28|NA|TRBJ1-5|NA
CASSSPSGYNQPQHF
TGTGCCAGCAGTTCCCCCTCCGGATACAATCAGCCCCAGCATTTT
>TRBV7-2|NA|TRBJ1-2|TRBD1
CASSLSPGQGAYGYTF
TGTGCCAGCAGCTTATCTCCAGGACAGGGGGCTTATGGCTACACCTTC
>TRBV18|NA|TRBJ2-2|NA
CASSPSNTGELFF
TGTGCCAGCTCACCGTCGAACACCGGGGAGCTGTTTTTT
>TRBV18|NA|TRBJ1-1|NA
CASSPPRGTMNTEAFF
TGTGCCAGCTCACCACCTCGGGGGACCATGAACACTGAAGCTTTCTTT
>TRBV2|NA|TRBJ1-4|NA
CASSKDLATNEKLFF
TGTGCCAGCAGCAAGGACCTAGCAACTAATGAAAAACTGTTTTTT
>TRBV6-2/TRBV6-3|NA|TRBJ2-5|TRBD2
CASSHQLFSGGRRDEETQYF
TGTGCCAGCAGCCACCAGTTGTTTAGCGGCGGGAGGAGAGACGAGGAGACCCAGTACTTC
>TRBV5-1|once|TRBJ2-1|TRBD1
CASSLQTGGNSEQFF
TGCGCCAGCAGCTTACAGACAGGGGGGAATAGTGAGCAGTTCTTC
>TRBV5-3|once|TRBJ2-3|TRBD1
CARSFHPRTGATDTQYF
TGTGCCAGAAGCTTCCACCCGAGGACAGGGGCAACAGATACGCAGTATTTT
>TRBV7-9|NA|TRBJ1-5|NA
CASSFPGKDQPQHF
TGTGCCAGCAGCTTTCCAGGGAAGGATCAGCCCCAGCATTTT
>TRBV9|NA|TRBJ2-5|TRBD2
CASSARGGFQETQYF
TGTGCCAGCAGCGCCCGGGGGGGGTTTCAAGAGACCCAGTACTTC
>TRBV27|NA|TRBJ1-5|NA
CASSWDGGNQPQHF
TGTGCCAGCAGTTGGGACGGGGGCAATCAGCCCCAGCATTTT
>TRBV28|NA|TRBJ2-3|NA
CASSLREYTQYF
TGTGCCAGCAGTTTGAGGGAATATACGCAGTATTTT
>TRBV11-3|once|TRBJ1-5|NA
CASLPPEKRYPPTNQPQHF
TGTGCCAGCCTGCCCCCCGAGAAGCGGTACCCTCCTACAAATCAGCCCCAGCATTTT
>TRBV28|once|TRBJ2-7|NA
CASRNPLSSYEQYF
TGTGCCAGCAGGAATCCTCTAAGCTCCTACGAGCAGTACTTC
>TRBV13|once|TRBJ1-1|NA
CASSLQGNTEAFF
TGTGCCAGCAGTCTACAGGGTAACACTGAAGCTTTCTTT
>TRBV5-1|NA|TRBJ2-1|TRBD2
CASSREMSSYNEQFF
TGCGCCAGCTCGCGGGAGATGAGCTCCTACAATGAGCAGTTCTTC
>TRBV28|NA|TRBJ2-7|TRBD2
CASSLTSGIGHGYF
TGTGCCAGCAGTTTGACTAGCGGGATCGGTCATGGGTACTTC
>TRBV3-1/TRBV3-2|NA|TRBJ2-2|NA
CASSQDRGNRLFF
TGTGCCAGCAGCCAAGATCGTGGTAACCGGCTGTTTTTT
>TRBV27|NA|TRBJ2-7|NA
CASSETAYEQYF
TGTGCCAGCAGTGAGACAGCCTACGAGCAGTACTTC
>TRBV7-9|NA|TRBJ1-3|TRBD1
CASNQGGLHSGNTIYF
TGTGCCAGCAACCAGGGGGGGCTTCACTCTGGAAACACCATATATTTT
>TRBV5-1|few|TRBJ1-6|NA
CASSYRPGEGSPLHF
TGCGCCAGCAGCTACCGGCCAGGGGAGGGTTCACCCCTCCACTTT
>TRBV27|NA|TRBJ1-2|NA
CASSFRGGLYGYTF
TGTGCCAGCAGTTTTCGGGGGGGGCTCTATGGCTACACCTTC
>TRBV18|NA|TRBJ2-1|TRBD1
CASSPRQGAADNEQFF
TGTGCCAGCTCACCTCGTCAGGGGGCAGCAGACAATGAGCAGTTCTTC
>TRBV6-1|NA|TRBJ1-1|NA
CASSDGIRLNLKAFF
TGTGCCAGCAGTGATGGTATCAGACTAAACTTGAAAGCTTTCTTT
>TRBV7-2|NA|TRBJ2-1|TRBD2
CASTLTSGSSYNEQFF
TGTGCCAGCACCCTCACTAGCGGGAGCTCCTACAATGAGCAGTTCTTC
>TRBV7-9|NA|TRBJ2-1|NA
CASSLVLREGEQFF
TGTGCCAGCAGCTTAGTTCTGCGGGAAGGTGAGCAGTTCTTC
>TRBV11-3|once|TRBJ2-7|TRBD2
CASSLYSQKGLAVYEQYF
TGTGCCAGCAGCTTATATTCCCAAAAGGGACTAGCGGTTTACGAGCAGTACTTC
>TRBV6-2/TRBV6-3|NA|TRBJ2-2|NA
CASSLPVGELFF
TGTGCCAGCAGCTTGCCCGTCGGGGAGCTGTTTTTT